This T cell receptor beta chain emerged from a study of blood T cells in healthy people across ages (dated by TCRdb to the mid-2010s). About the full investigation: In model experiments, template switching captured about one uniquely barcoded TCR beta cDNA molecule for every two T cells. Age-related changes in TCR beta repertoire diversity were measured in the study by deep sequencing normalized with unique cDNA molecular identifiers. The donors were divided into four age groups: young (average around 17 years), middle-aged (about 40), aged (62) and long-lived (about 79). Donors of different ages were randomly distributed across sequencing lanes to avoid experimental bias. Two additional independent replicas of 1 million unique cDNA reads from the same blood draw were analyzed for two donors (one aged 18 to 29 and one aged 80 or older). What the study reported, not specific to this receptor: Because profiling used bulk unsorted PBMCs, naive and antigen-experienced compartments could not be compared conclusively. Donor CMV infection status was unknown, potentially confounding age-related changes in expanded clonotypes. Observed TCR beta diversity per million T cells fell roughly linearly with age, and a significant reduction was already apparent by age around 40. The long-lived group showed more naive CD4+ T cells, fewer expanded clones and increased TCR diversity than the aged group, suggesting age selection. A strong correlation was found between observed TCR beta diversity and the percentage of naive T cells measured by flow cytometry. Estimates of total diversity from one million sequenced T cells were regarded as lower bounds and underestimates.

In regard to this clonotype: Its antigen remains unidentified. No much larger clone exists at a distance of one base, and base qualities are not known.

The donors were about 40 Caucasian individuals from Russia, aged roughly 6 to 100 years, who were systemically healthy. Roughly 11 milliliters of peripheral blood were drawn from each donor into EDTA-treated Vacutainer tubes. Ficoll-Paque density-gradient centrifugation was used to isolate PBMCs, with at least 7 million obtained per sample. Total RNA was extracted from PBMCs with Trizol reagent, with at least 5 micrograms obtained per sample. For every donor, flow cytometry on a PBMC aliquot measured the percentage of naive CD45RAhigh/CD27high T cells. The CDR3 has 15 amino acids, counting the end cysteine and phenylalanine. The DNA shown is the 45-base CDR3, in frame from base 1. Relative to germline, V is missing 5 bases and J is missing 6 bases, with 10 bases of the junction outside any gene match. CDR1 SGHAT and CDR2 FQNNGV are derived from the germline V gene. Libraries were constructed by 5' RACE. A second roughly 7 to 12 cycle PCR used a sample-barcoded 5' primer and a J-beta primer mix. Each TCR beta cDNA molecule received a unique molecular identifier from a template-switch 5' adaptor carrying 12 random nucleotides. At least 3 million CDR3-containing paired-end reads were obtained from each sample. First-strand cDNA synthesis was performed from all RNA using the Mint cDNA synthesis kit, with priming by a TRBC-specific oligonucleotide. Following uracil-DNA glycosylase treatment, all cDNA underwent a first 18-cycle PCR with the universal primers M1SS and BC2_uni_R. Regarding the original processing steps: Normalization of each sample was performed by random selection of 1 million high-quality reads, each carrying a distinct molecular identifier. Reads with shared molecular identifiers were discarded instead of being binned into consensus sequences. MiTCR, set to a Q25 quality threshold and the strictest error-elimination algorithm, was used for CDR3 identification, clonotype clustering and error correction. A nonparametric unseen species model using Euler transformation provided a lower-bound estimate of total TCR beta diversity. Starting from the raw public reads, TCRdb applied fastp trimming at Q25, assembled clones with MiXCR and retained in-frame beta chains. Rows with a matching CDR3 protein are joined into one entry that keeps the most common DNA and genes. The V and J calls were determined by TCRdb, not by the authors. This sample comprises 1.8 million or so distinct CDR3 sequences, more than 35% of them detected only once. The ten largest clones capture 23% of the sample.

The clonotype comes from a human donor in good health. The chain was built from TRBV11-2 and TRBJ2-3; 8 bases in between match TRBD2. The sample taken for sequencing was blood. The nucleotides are TGTGCCAGCAGCCCCAGAGCGGGGGATGGGGATACGCAGTATTTT. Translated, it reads CASSPRAGDGDTQYF.